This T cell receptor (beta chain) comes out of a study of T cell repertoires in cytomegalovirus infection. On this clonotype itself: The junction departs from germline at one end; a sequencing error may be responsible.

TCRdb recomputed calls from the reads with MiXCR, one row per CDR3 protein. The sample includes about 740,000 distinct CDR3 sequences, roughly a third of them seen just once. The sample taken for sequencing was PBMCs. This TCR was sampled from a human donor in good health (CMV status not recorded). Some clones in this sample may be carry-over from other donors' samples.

CDR3 in DNA: TGTGCCAGCACCGCGACATTCGGGGGAAGCACAGATCCGCAGTGTTTT. Its translation is CASTATFGGSTDPQCF. The chain combines TRBV7-9 with TRBJ2-3; possible D gene TRBD2, 6 bases. This CDR3 is 16 amino acids long. Germline V gene data show CDR1 as SEHNR and CDR2 as FQNEAQ (reference sequence).